Shown below are 19 T cell receptor beta chains from a single sample sequenced in a study of CD8+ T cells in alopecia areata. Reverse transcribed after extraction, RNA yielded cDNA as the sequencing template. The protocol was immunoSEQ multiplex PCR, while the TCRdb copy is restricted to in-frame clones and leaves out a portion. The sample carries approximately 200,000 clones, 58% recorded once. Described treatment: oral pan-JAK inhibitor, 5-10 mg twice daily. The source material was CD4+ T cells sorted from blood, sampled at week 24, from a patient treated with tofacitinib. These receptors originate from a human donor with alopecia areata.

This chain uses TRBV30 with TRBJ2-7; D unclear. CDR1 is GTSNPN and CDR2 is SVGIG in the germline V gene (reference sequence). This CDR3 is built from 12 residues. V was trimmed by 1 base and J by 7 bases, leaving 11 bases between them. This CDR3 is CAWSGNTREQYF. The CDR3 coding sequence is TGTGCCTGGAGTGGGAATACGCGTGAGCAGTACTTC.

The chain links TRBV4-1 to TRBJ1-5, with a tentative D call TRBD1 (6 bases). This CDR3 has 15 amino acids. V was shortened by 4 bases and J by 3 bases, with 13 bases between the two germline ends. CDR1 is MGHRA and CDR2 is YSYEKL in the germline V gene. The CDR3 DNA reads as TGCGCCAGCAGCCTAACGGGACATCTCAATCAGCCCCAGCATTTT. As protein: CASSLTGHLNQPQHF.

This clone was detected a few times. J is TRBJ1-1 and V is TRBV7-2; TRBD1 might be the D (6 bases). The V and J ends lost 5 bases and 5 bases respectively, with 21 bases between them. The germline V gene has CDR1 SGHTA and CDR2 FQGNSA. The CDR3 is 16 residues long. CDR3 protein: CASSLGLVGGGTEAFF. The CDR3 DNA reads TGTGCCAGCAGCCTCGGACTAGTAGGGGGAGGGACTGAAGCTTTCTTT.

The chain combines TRBV27 with TRBJ2-7, with D tentatively TRBD1 (5 bases). The germline CDR1 and CDR2 sequences are MNHEY and SMNVEV (reference sequence). V lost 3 bases to trimming and J lost 4 bases, with 13 bases between them. This CDR3 is built from 14 residues. The CDR3 coding sequence is TGTGCCAGCAGTTTTAAGAATCCAGGGTACGAGCAGTACTTC. Its protein is CASSFKNPGYEQYF.

V and J are TRBV2 and TRBJ1-1; D gene unclear. Germline CDR1 is SNHLY and CDR2 is FYNNEI. The CDR3 sequence is 12 residues long. The germline V and J ends were trimmed by 8 bases and 7 bases, with 14 bases remaining between them. CDR3 bases: TGTGCCAGCGGAGGAGATTACGGTGAAGCTTTCTTT. It translates to CASGGDYGEAFF. Looking up the rest from reference TRBV2 and TRBJ1-1 gives the full variable domain: EPEVTQTPSHQVTQMGQEVILRCVPISNHLYFYWYRQILGQKVEFLVSFYNNEISEKSEIFDDQFSVERPDGSNFTLKIRSTKLEDSAMYFCASGGDYGEAFFGQGTRLTVV.

This clone was seen only a few times. The V call is TRBV25-1, the J call TRBJ1-2, with 9 positions matching TRBD1. V gave up 5 bases and J gave up 8 bases; unmatched junction bases: 15. Per germline, CDR1 MGHDK and CDR2 SYGVNS. This CDR3 region has 16 residues. The CDR3 DNA follows: TGTGCCAGCAGTCCCCAGGCGGGACAGGGAAGGGGGGGCTACACCTTC. This encodes CASSPQAGQGRGGYTF.

The J gene is TRBJ2-1, the V gene TRBV7-9; TRBD2 is a possible D gene (5 bases). Per the germline V gene, CDR1 is SEHNR and CDR2 is FQNEAQ (reference sequence). Trimming stripped 2 bases from V and 8 bases from J, with 13 bases between. The CDR3 has 14 residues. In DNA, the CDR3 is TGTGCCAGCAGCTTACTGGCGGGTGGCTATGAGCAGTTCTTC. Encoded protein: CASSLLAGGYEQFF.

The rearrangement links TRBV6-5 to TRBJ2-2; a possible D gene is TRBD2 (5 bases). Trimming removed 8 bases at V and 3 bases at J, with 16 bases between. This CDR3 is built from 15 residues. Germline V CDR1 and CDR2: MNHEY, SVGAGI. The CDR3 is CASASREKDTGELFF. Here the CDR3 DNA reads TGTGCCAGCGCCTCCCGGGAAAAGGACACCGGGGAGCTGTTTTTT.

The J gene is TRBJ2-3, the V gene TRBV4-3, with 8 bases matching TRBD2. Germline CDR1 LGHNA, CDR2 YSLEER. The CDR3 is 14 residues long. V gave up 0 bases and J gave up 15 bases; unmatched junction bases: 11. The CDR3: CASSQDWEAGAPYF. The CDR3 nucleotides read TGCGCCAGCAGCCAAGATTGGGAAGCGGGGGCCCCCTATTTT.

The chain combines TRBV28 with TRBJ1-2; possible D gene TRBD1, 5 bases. Trimming left V 8 bases short and J 0 bases short, with 13 bases between. Germline V gene data show CDR1 as MDHEN and CDR2 as SYDVKM. The CDR3 is 14 amino acids. The CDR3 sequence is CASRADTANYGYTF. The CDR3 nucleotides are TGTGCCAGCCGGGCGGACACTGCTAACTATGGCTACACCTTC.

This clone appeared a few times. The rearrangement joins TRBV4-3 to TRBJ2-7; 7 bases agree with TRBD1. The CDR3 totals 15 residues. Germline V gene data show CDR1 as LGHNA and CDR2 as YSLEER. V gave up 4 bases and J gave up 5 bases; unmatched junction bases: 11. The CDR3 is CASSRVWTGLDEQYF. As DNA, the CDR3 is TGCGCCAGCAGCCGAGTATGGACAGGTCTGGACGAGCAGTACTTC.

This clone was counted a few times. This rearrangement joins TRBV7-2 to TRBJ1-3, with D uncertain. Trimming shortened V by 0 bases and J by 3 bases, and 9 bases separated the two germline ends. The length of the CDR3 is 15 residues. CDR1 is SGHTA, CDR2 FQGNSA, per germline. The CDR3 loop reads CASSLAEGFGNTIYF. The CDR3 coding sequence is TGTGCCAGCAGCTTAGCGGAGGGCTTTGGAAACACCATATATTTT.

The V call is TRBV5-1, the J call TRBJ2-7; a weak D match, TRBD1 (6 bases). In germline, CDR1 is SGHRS, CDR2 YFSETQ. This CDR3 is 16 amino acids long. Trimming shortened V by 4 bases and J by 2 bases, and 19 bases separated the two germline ends. Here the CDR3 reads CASSLAGPTGTYEQYF. CDR3 in DNA: TGCGCCAGCAGCCTCGCAGGCCCCACAGGGACCTACGAGCAGTACTTC. Using reference TRBV5-1 and TRBJ2-7 for the parts outside the CDR3, the full variable domain is KAGVTQTPRYLIKTRGQQVTLSCSPISGHRSVSWYQQTPGQGLQFLFEYFSETQRNKGNFPGRFSGRQFSNSRSEMNVSTLELGDSALYLCASSLAGPTGTYEQYFGPGTRLTVT.

This chain uses TRBV19 with TRBJ2-1; unclear D gene. Germline CDR1 reads LNHDA; CDR2 reads SQIVND (reference sequence). Between the trimmed V and J ends, which lost 6 bases and 7 bases, there was a span of 13 bases. This CDR3 has 13 residues. The CDR3: CASSSQSHNEQFF. CDR3 coding DNA: TGTGCCAGTAGCTCTCAAAGCCATAATGAGCAGTTCTTC. The complete variable domain, with remaining parts taken from reference TRBV19 and TRBJ2-1, reads DGGITQSPKYLFRKEGQNVTLSCEQNLNHDAMYWYRQDPGQGLRLIYYSQIVNDFQKGDIAEGYSVSREKKESFPLTVTSAQKNPTAFYLCASSSQSHNEQFFGPGTRLTVL.

J is TRBJ1-2 and V is TRBV10-3; maybe TRBD1 (5 bases). The CDR3 covers 14 residues. Trimming left V 6 bases short and J 2 bases short, with 13 bases between. The germline CDR1 and CDR2 sequences are ENHRY and SYGVKD. Written as DNA, the CDR3 is TGTGCCATCAGCGCTAAACAGGAGAACTATGGCTACACCTTC. Amino acids: CAISAKQENYGYTF.

The chain is built from TRBV6-5 and TRBJ2-1; D possibly uses TRBD1 or TRBD2 (6 bases each). Germline CDR1 MNHEY, CDR2 SVGAGI. The V end was cut by 2 bases, the J end by 9 bases, with 11 bases between. This CDR3 has 13 amino acids. This CDR3 reads CASSYTGGIEQFF. CDR3 coding DNA: TGTGCCAGCAGTTACACCGGGGGCATTGAGCAGTTCTTC.

The chain carries TRBV9 and TRBJ1-2; 9 bases are a match to TRBD1. CDR3 size: 13 residues. V was pared by 4 bases and J by 13 bases, with 11 bases of the junction left unmatched. Germline CDR1 reads SGDLS; CDR2 reads YYNGEE. CDR3 nucleotide sequence: TGTGCCAGCAGCTTCTCCGGACAGGGGCTTATCACCTTC. Protein sequence: CASSFSGQGLITF.

The rearrangement uses TRBV5-1 and TRBJ2-5; D gene ambiguous. There are 14 residues in the CDR3. Trimming stripped 5 bases from V and 9 bases from J, with 20 bases between. Germline V gives CDR1 SGHRS, CDR2 YFSETQ. The CDR3 DNA reads as TGCGCCAGCAGAAACGAGGCCGACTCTGGGGCCCAGTACTTC. Protein sequence: CASRNEADSGAQYF.

This chain uses TRBV4-3 with TRBJ1-5; possible D gene TRBD1, 5 bases. Per germline, CDR1 LGHNA and CDR2 YSLEER. Trimming took off 1 base at V and 6 bases at J, with 13 bases between the two ends. This CDR3 contains 15 residues. The CDR3 coding sequence is TGCGCCAGCAGCCAAGTTGTGTCAGGGAGTCAGCCCCAGCATTTT. Protein sequence: CASSQVVSGSQPQHF.